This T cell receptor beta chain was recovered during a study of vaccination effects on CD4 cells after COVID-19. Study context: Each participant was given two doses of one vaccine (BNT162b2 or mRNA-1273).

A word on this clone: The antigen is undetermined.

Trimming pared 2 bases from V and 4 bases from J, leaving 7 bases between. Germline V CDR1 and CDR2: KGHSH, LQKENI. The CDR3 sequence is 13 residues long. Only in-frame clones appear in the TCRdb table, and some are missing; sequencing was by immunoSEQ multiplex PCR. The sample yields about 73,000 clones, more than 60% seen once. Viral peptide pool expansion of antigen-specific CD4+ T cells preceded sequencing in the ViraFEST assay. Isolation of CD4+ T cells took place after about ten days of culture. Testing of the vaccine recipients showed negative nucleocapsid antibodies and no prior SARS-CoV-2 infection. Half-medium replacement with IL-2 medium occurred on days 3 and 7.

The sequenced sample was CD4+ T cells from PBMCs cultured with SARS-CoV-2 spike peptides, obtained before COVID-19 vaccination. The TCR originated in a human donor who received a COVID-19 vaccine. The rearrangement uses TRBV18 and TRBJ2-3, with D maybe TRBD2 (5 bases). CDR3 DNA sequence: TGTGCCAGCTCACCATCGGGGTCAGATACGCAGTATTTT. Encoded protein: CASSPSGSDTQYF.